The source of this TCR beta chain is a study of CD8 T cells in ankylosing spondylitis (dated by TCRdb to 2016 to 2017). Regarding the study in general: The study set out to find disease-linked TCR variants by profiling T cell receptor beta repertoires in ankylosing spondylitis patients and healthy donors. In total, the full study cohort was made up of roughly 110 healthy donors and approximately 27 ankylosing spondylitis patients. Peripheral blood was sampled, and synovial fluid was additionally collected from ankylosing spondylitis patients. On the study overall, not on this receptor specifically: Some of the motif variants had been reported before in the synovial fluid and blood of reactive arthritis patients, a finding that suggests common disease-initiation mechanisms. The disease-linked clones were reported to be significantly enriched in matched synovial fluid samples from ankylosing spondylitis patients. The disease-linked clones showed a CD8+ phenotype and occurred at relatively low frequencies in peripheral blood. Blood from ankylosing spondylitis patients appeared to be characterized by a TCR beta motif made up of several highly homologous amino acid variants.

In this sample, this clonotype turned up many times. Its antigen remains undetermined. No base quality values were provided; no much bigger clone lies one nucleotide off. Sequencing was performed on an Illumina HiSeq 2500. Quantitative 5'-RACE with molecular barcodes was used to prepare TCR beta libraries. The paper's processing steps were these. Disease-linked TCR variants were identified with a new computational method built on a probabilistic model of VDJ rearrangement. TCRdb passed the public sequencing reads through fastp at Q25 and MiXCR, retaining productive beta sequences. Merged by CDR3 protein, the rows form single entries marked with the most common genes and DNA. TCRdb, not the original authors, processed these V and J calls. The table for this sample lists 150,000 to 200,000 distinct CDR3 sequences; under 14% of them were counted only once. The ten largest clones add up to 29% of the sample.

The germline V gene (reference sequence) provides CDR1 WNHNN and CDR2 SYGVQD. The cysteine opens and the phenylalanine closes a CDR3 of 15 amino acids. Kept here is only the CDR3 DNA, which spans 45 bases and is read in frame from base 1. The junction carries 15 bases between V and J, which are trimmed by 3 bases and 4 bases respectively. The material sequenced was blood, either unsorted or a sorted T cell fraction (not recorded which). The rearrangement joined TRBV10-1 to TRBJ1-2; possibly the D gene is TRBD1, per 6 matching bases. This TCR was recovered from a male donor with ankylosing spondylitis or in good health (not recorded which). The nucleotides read TGCGCCAGCAGTGAAAGACAGGAGTCAATCTATGGCTACACCTTC. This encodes CASSERQESIYGYTF.